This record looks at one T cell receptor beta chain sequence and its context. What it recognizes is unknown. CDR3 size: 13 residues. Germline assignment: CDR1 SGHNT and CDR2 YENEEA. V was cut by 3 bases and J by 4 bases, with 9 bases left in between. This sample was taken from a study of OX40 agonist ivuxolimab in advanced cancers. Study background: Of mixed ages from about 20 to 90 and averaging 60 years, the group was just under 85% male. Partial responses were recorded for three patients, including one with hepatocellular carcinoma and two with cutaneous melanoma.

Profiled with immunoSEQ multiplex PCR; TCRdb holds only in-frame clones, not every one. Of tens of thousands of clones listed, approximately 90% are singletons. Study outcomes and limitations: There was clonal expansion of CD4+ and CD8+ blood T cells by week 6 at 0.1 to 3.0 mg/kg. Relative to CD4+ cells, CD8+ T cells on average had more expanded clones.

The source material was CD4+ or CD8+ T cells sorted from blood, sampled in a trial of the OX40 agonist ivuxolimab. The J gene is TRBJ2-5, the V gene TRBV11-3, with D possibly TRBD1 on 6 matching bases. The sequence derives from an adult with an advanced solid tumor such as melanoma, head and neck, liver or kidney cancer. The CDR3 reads CASSLGAIETQYF. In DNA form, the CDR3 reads TGTGCCAGCAGCTTGGGGGCGATAGAGACCCAGTACTTC.